The rows below give T cell receptor beta chains drawn from one sample of a study of OX40 agonist ivuxolimab in advanced cancers. Some clones are missing from TCRdb's copy, which holds only in-frame ones; the method was immunoSEQ multiplex PCR. This table holds about 78,000 clones, 92% found once. The input for sequencing was CD4+ or CD8+ T cells sorted from blood, taken in a trial of the OX40 agonist ivuxolimab. Receptors originate from an adult with an advanced solid tumor such as melanoma, head and neck, liver or kidney cancer. CDR3s leave out the opening cysteine and the closing phenylalanine or tryptophan. The D gene is left open where the match is weak. Clone size is given for some rows only: seen once, a few or many times, or a class if the clone is expanded.

TRBJ1-1 | TRBV6-6 | NA | NA | ATLPREANTEAF
TRBJ1-6 | TRBV7-2 | NA | NA | ASSSETGSPLH
TRBJ2-5 | TRBV9 | NA | NA | ASSVGGINKETQY
TRBJ2-3 | TRBV5-1 | NA | NA | ASSLEVGSTDTQY
TRBJ1-1 | TRBV19 | TRBD1 | NA | ASSPLQGQGGTEAF
TRBJ2-7 | TRBV5-1 | TRBD2 | NA | ASSLAELAGGTYYEQY
TRBJ2-1 | TRBV6-1 | NA | NA | ASSEIGGNEQF
TRBJ2-5 | TRBV11-2 | TRBD2 | NA | ASSLDRLAGAETQY
TRBJ2-7 | TRBV7-8 | TRBD1 | NA | ASSLDGRGKPYEQY
TRBJ2-5 | TRBV7-7 | NA | NA | ASSPYRVGETQY
TRBJ2-7 | TRBV5-4 | NA | NA | ASSLDYSSEQY
TRBJ2-7 | TRBV5-1 | TRBD2 | NA | ASSAGLAGNEQY
TRBJ2-1 | TRBV5-4 | NA | NA | ASSLRTGSTYNEQF
TRBJ1-1 | TRBV5-4 | TRBD1 | NA | ASSYQGAAEAF
TRBJ2-1 | TRBV5-1 | NA | NA | ASHSGPPQYNEQF
TRBJ1-2 | TRBV6-1 | NA | NA | ASQDAGGNYGYT
TRBJ1-1 | TRBV7-9 | NA | NA | ASSSLGPLMNTEAF
TRBJ2-1 | TRBV5-1 | TRBD2 | once | ASTQRPPETSGGKEQF
TRBJ1-1 | TRBV18 | NA | NA | ASSPWAASGTEAF
TRBJ2-3 | TRBV4-1 | TRBD2 | NA | ASSPTGTSGAIDTQY
TRBJ2-1 | TRBV7-9 | NA | NA | ASSLAQTVPINEQF
TRBJ2-7 | TRBV19 | TRBD1 | NA | ASSPVGQGAHEQY
TRBJ2-7 | TRBV7-8 | NA | NA | ASNPPPGRGLPYEQY
TRBJ1-1 | TRBV10-3 | NA | NA | AISELGTSKAF
TRBJ2-5 | TRBV6-5 | NA | NA | ASSYSRETQY
TRBJ2-3 | TRBV7-9 | NA | NA | ASNQEGRTDTQY
TRBJ2-1 | TRBV7-9 | NA | NA | ASSYMNEQF
TRBJ1-1 | TRBV5-1 | NA | NA | ASSEQPPGDTEAF
TRBJ1-5 | TRBV18 | TRBD1 | NA | ASSVSGGNQPQH
TRBJ2-6 | TRBV19 | NA | NA | ASQVLAGANVLT
TRBJ1-1 | TRBV6-5 | NA | NA | ASSYSVPLTEAF
TRBJ1-2 | TRBV7-2 | NA | NA | ASSLRTATNYGYT
TRBJ1-1 | TRBV4-2 | NA | medium-sized | ASSQGVPDGTEAF
TRBJ2-1 | TRBV14 | NA | NA | ASSHKYRGNEQF
TRBJ2-1 | TRBV4-1 | NA | NA | ASSQGGPYNEQF
TRBJ1-1 | TRBV7-2 | NA | NA | ASSFTRNTEAF
TRBJ1-1 | TRBV6-5 | NA | NA | ASNNGEEAF
TRBJ1-2 | TRBV18 | TRBD1 | once | ASSPPGTGGRGYT
TRBJ2-1 | TRBV19 | NA | once | ASTATGTSLSGEQF
TRBJ2-1 | TRBV6-6 | NA | NA | ASSPSDEQF
TRBJ1-1 | TRBV7-9 | NA | few | ASSSAGRDEAF
TRBJ1-1 | TRBV4-2 | NA | NA | ASSQGVLVAANTEAF
TRBJ1-1 | TRBV5-1 | NA | NA | ASSPQGIGTEAF
TRBJ2-7 | TRBV7-2 | NA | NA | ASSLAGTGTVNREQY
TRBJ1-3 | TRBV2 | NA | few | AAAVWQSGNTIY
TRBJ2-1 | TRBV5-1 | NA | NA | ASSPGPRDEQF
TRBJ1-6 | TRBV5-4 | NA | NA | ASSLEQGNSPLH
TRBJ2-3 | TRBV9 | NA | NA | ASSPRGDSGTDTQY
TRBJ2-1 | TRBV4-2 | NA | NA | ASSQVESSYNEQF
TRBJ1-1 | TRBV5-5 | NA | NA | ASNLLIPPWSTF
TRBJ1-5 | TRBV2 | NA | NA | ASSEALGNGNQPQH
TRBJ1-4 | TRBV7-9 | NA | NA | ASSKGLGPEKLF
TRBJ1-2 | TRBV4-2 | NA | NA | ASSQETHRNYGYT
TRBJ1-1 | TRBV2 | NA | few | ASSETRTVTEAF
TRBJ1-3 | TRBV6-1 | NA | NA | ASIPSSGNTIY
TRBJ2-7 | TRBV11-3 | NA | NA | ASSLGSPSYEQY
TRBJ1-3 | TRBV21-1 | NA | NA | ASSLNGNTIY